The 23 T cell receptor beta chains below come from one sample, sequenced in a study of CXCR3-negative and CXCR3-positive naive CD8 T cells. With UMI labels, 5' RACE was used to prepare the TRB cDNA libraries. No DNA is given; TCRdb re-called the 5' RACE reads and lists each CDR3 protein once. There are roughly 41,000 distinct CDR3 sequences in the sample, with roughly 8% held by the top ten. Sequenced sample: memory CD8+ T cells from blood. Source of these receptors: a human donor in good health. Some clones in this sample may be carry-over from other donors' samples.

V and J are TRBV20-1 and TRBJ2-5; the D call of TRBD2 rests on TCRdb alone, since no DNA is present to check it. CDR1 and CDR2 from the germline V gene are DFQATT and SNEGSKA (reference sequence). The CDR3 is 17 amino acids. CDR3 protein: CSASSGGLYNLAETQYF.

CDR3 loop: CASSLCIVNSSYEQYF. The chain couples TRBV28 to TRBJ2-7. This CDR3 has 16 residues. CDR1 and CDR2 (germline): MDHEN, SYDVKM.

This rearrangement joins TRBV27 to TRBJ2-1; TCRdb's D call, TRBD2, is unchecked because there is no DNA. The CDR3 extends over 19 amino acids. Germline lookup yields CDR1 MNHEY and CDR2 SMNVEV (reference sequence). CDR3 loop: CASSLIRLRPSGGRDEQFF.

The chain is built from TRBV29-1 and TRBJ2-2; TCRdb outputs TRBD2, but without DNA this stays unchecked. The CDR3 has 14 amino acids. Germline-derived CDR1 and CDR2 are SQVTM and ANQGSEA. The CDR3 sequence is CSAYQRQAPGELFF.

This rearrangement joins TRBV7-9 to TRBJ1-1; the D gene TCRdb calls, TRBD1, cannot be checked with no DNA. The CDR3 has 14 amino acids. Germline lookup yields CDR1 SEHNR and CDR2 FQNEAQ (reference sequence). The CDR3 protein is CASGQVLMNTEAFF.

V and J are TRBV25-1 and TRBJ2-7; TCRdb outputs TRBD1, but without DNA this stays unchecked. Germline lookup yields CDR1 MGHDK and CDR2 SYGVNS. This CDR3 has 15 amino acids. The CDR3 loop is CASSEVWTGKYEQYF.

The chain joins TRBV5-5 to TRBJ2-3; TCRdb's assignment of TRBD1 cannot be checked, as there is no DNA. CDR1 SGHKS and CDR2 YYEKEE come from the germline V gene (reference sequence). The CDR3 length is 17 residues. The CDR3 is CASSLTAGGLASDTQYF.

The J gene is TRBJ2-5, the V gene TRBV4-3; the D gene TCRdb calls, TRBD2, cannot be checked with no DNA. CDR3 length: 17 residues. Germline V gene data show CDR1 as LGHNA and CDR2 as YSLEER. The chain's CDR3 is CASSQALAGRNEETQYF.

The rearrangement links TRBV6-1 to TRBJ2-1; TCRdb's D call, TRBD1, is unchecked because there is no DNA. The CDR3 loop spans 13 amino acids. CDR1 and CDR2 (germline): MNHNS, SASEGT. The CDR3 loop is CASSEEQGNEQFF.

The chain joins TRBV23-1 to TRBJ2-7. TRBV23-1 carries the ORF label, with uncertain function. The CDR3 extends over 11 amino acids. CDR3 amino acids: CASRGSYEQYF.

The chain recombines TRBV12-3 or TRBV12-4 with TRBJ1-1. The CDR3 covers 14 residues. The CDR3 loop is CASSMTLLNTEAFF.

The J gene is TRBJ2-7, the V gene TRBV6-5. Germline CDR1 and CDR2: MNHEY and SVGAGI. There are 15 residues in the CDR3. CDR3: CASSNVALIPYEQYF.

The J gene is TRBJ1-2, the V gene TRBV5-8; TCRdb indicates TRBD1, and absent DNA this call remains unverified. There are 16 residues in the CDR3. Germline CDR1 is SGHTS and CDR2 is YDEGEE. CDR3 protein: CASSPRTVDSNYGYTF.

This CDR3 is CASSYSTSSSYEQYF. This chain uses TRBV5-4 with TRBJ2-7. CDR3 size: 15 residues. Germline V lookup: CDR1 SGHNT, CDR2 YYREEE (reference sequence).

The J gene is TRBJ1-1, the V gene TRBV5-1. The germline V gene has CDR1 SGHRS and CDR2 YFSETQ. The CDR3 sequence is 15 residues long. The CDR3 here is CASSLIPGGNTEAFF.

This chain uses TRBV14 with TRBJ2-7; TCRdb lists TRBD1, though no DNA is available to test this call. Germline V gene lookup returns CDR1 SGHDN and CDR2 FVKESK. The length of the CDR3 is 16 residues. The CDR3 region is CASSPDRDRGFYEQYF. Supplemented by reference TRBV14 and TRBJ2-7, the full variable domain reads EAGVTQFPSHSVIEKGQTVTLRCDPISGHDNLYWYRRVMGKEIKFLLHFVKESKQDESGMPNNRFLAERTGGTYSTLKVQPAELEDSGVYFCASSPDRDRGFYEQYFGPGTRLTVT.

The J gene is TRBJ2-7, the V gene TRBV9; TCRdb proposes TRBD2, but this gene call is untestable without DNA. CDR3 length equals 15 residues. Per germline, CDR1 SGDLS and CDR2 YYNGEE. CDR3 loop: CASSVGRVGSYEQYF.

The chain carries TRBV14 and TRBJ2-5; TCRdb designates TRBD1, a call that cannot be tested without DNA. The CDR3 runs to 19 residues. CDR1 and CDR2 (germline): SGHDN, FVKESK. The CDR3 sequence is CASSRMGGVADPPVETQYF.

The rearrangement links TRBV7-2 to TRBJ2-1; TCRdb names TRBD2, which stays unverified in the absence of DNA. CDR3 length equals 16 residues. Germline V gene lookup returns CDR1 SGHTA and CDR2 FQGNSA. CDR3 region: CASSRDLGTRFIEQFF.

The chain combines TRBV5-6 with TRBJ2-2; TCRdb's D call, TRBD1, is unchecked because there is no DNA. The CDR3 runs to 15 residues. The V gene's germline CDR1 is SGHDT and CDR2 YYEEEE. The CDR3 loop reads CASSFSTQGDGELFF.

CDR3 region: CASSLGRAGYTF. The rearrangement links TRBV28 to TRBJ1-2. This CDR3 spans 12 amino acids. Looked up from germline, CDR1 is MDHEN and CDR2 is SYDVKM.

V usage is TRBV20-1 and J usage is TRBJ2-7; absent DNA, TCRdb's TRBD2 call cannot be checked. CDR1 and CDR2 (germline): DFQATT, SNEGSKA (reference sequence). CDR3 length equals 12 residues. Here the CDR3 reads CSARPAGYEQYF.

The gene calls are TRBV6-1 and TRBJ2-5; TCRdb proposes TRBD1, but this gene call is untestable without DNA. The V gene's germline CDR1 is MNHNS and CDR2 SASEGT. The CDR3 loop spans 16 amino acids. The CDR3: CASSEGRGVLQETQYF.